Sequencing of this TCR beta chain was carried out in a study of molecular identifiers for immune sequencing clone quantification. Study outcomes and limitations: In naive cells, clones above 20 RNA copies held under 1% of molecules, whereas in effector cells they held over 98%.

The germline CDR1 and CDR2 sequences are MNHEY and SMNVEV (reference sequence). This CDR3 has 20 amino acids. Trimming cost V 7 bases and J 2 bases; bases outside gene matches: 24. Turning to this clonotype: Its target is unknown.

Methods described previously, with TCR primers listed, were used for bulk TCR libraries. MiXCR, applied by TCRdb to the PCR reads, yields one record per CDR3 protein. Of about 640,000 distinct CDR3 sequences in the sample, just under 20% were seen once. Sorting selected naive CD8 T cells with a CD8+CD4-CCR7+CD45RA+ phenotype. V gene TRBV27 combines with J gene TRBJ2-3; 7 bases fit TRBD2. The sample was naive CD8+ T cells from blood, with Jurkat cell RNA spiked in. Specified subset: FACS-sorted CD8+CD4-CCR7+CD45RA+ naive T cells. The sequence was collected from a human donor in good health. Some libraries in this study had Jurkat cell RNA spiked in. DNA of the CDR3: TGTGCCAGCACTACCGGGACTGTAGGTGGCATCGGGGGGACCACAGATACGCAGTATTTT. It codes for CASTTGTVGGIGGTTDTQYF.